Described below is a single TCR beta chain sequence and its context. The antigen remains undetermined. The data were taken from a study of Tregs in tolerant kidney transplant recipients. Mixed chimerism was transient after nonmyeloablative marrow transplants from related graft donors. Unstimulated Tregs (CD4+CD25+CD127-) and CD4+CD25- non-Tregs were sorted from PBMCs. TCRdb's table, derived via immunoSEQ multiplex PCR, lists solely in-frame clones and lacks some. The sample has about 81,000 clones, about 91% seen once. CDR1 and CDR2 from the germline V gene are SGHTA and FQGTGA. This CDR3 comprises 13 residues. J lost 7 bases, V lost 5 bases, and 1 base had no gene match. Study-wide results and caveats: The small number of patients limits these findings pending further validation. Donor-specific Treg expansion exceeded global Treg expansion in tolerant patients, suggesting antigen drive. Changing PCR primers prevented nucleotide comparison between some patients' samples.

This chain joins TRBV7-3 and TRBJ2-1; 11 nucleotides align to TRBD2. This TCR derives from a human patient who received a combined kidney and bone marrow transplant. Some T cells may be provided by the graft donor. This specimen was CD4+ T cells from blood (PBMCs), taken 24 months after the transplant. CDR3 protein: CASSPSGGNEQFF. CDR3 DNA sequence: TGTGCCAGCAGCCCTAGCGGGGGGAATGAGCAGTTCTTC.